The rows below give T cell receptor beta chains drawn from one sample of a study of Ad26.COV2.S vaccination and SARS-CoV-2 variants. Sequencing used immunoSEQ multiplex PCR; TCRdb keeps in-frame clones, though not all of them. The table lists roughly 140,000 clones, roughly 89% of them singletons, with 5% in the top ten. Specimen: peripheral blood, collected after recovery from COVID-19. The source is a human donor who had recovered from COVID-19. Each CDR3 is given with its conserved first and last residue. A row's size may be missing; if present it is once, few, many or a size class.

j_call,clone_size,v_call,cdr3_aa
TRBJ2-1,NA,TRBV7-6,CASSLEWRGPNNEQFF
TRBJ1-3,NA,TRBV28,CASSLSTGNGNTIYF
TRBJ2-3,once,TRBV6-6,CASSYRGVSTDTQYF
TRBJ2-3,NA,TRBV27,CASRAGRTDTQYF
TRBJ2-7,NA,TRBV2,CASMRGNGEQYF
TRBJ2-7,NA,TRBV28,CASSLQVHEQYF
TRBJ2-4,few,TRBV3-1/TRBV3-2,CASSLHGKESNIQYF
TRBJ2-1,NA,TRBV28,CATQGLDYNEQFF
TRBJ2-1,NA,TRBV7-8,CASSLVGSGGAAYNEQFF
TRBJ2-7,NA,TRBV27,CASSPQGSYEQYF
TRBJ1-5,few,TRBV7-9,CASSPGVSNQPQHF
TRBJ1-1,NA,TRBV5-4,CAIGMNTEAFF
TRBJ2-3,NA,TRBV25-1,CASSLNLADTQYF
TRBJ2-7,NA,TRBV10-3,CAISDPGTRQSYEQYF
TRBJ2-7,NA,TRBV25-1,CASSEDVGTGSHEQYF
TRBJ2-2,NA,TRBV13,CASSRNIGELFF
TRBJ2-7,NA,TRBV19,CASSIRAGVGEQYF
TRBJ2-1,NA,TRBV18,CASSPGQVYNEQFF
TRBJ1-1,NA,TRBV7-2,CASSSRQGVRTEAFF
TRBJ2-3,NA,TRBV6-4,CASSDSWTGGIDTQYF
TRBJ2-2,NA,TRBV6-2/TRBV6-3,CASSRLVGTGELFF
TRBJ2-5,NA,TRBV11-2,CASSELGDGETQYF
TRBJ2-7,NA,TRBV10-1,CASREPGQGSAGASEQYF
TRBJ1-3,once,TRBV5-4,CASSLAGNGNTIYF
TRBJ1-1,NA,TRBV19,CASSWTLAALTNQNTEAFF
TRBJ2-5,NA,TRBV5-1,CASSRTSGGAQETQYF
TRBJ2-7,once,TRBV18,CASSPSPGQGTSEQYF
TRBJ2-7,few,TRBV7-2,CASSLAREDEQYF
TRBJ2-7,once,TRBV7-2,CASTSGSGGIYEQYF
TRBJ1-2,NA,TRBV5-1,CASSLATEVDGYTF
TRBJ2-5,NA,TRBV7-6,CASSLSGGAPGETQYF
TRBJ2-3,NA,TRBV23-1,CASSQYQGVSDTQYF
TRBJ1-2,NA,TRBV30,CAWSVRDRRANYGYTF
TRBJ2-5,NA,TRBV15,CATSSDRKAPLETQYF
TRBJ1-6,few,TRBV27,CASSAARFSSPLHF
TRBJ1-2,few,TRBV7-2,CASSSGQGNYGYTF
TRBJ1-6,NA,TRBV5-8,CASSRGRESPLHF
TRBJ1-2,NA,TRBV28,CASILRRASYGYTF
TRBJ2-1,NA,TRBV7-9,CASSYGLGSNEQFF
TRBJ1-2,once,TRBV5-6,CASSFDLAVSNYGYTF
TRBJ1-2,NA,TRBV7-2,CASSPRGGTGGYTF
TRBJ1-1,NA,TRBV28,CASSLSRNTEAFF
TRBJ2-3,NA,TRBV5-1,CASSLAGDRGFRTDTQYF
TRBJ2-7,NA,TRBV6-5,CASRGNSYEQYF
TRBJ2-3,NA,TRBV5-1,CASSSNQGDTQYF
TRBJ1-6,few,TRBV5-5,CASTTGQPNSPLHF